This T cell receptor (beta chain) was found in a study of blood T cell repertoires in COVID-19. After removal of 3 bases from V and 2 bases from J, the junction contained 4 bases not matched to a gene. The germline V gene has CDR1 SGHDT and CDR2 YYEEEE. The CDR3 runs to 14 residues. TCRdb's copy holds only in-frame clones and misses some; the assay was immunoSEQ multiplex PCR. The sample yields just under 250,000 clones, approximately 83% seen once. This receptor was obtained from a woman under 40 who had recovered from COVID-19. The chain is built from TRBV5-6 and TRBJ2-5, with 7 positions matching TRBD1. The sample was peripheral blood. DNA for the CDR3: TGTGCCAGCAGCTCCAGGACAGGACAAGAGACCCAGTACTTC. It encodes CASSSRTGQETQYF.